This T cell receptor (beta chain) was obtained from a study of regulatory T cells in long-lasting Graves disease. Study in general: To qualify as persistent, Graves' disease required over 5 years of antithyroid drugs with positive TSH receptor antibodies.

Assembly of TCR beta libraries relied on iRepertoire HTBI primers together with Arm-PCR of CDR3 regions. TCRdb reprocessed the multiplex PCR reads via MiXCR and lists one record per CDR3 protein. The table has 400,000 to 450,000 distinct CDR3 sequences, about 20% seen once; the top ten hold around 24%. The time point: persistent/refractory GD, antithyroid drugs over 5 years with positive TRAb. Extracted PBMC RNA gave rise to the TCR library. Many counts were recorded for this clonotype. Its target is unknown. Overall study results and limits: The study examined only peripheral blood, not thyroid tissue.

Sequencing was performed on peripheral blood mononuclear cells (PBMCs), taken when the disease was refractory, from a patient treated with antithyroid drugs. The TCR comes from a female donor with Graves disease.

The CDR3 nucleotides are TGTGCCAGCAGCTTGGGTGGGGTACAGGGACGTCAAGAGACCCAGTACTTC. Amino acid sequence: CASSLGGVQGRQETQYF. This sequence joins TRBV5-5 and TRBJ2-5; maybe TRBD1 (6 bases). CDR3 size: 17 residues. Per the germline V gene, CDR1 is SGHKS and CDR2 is YYEKEE (reference sequence). V dropped 0 bases and J dropped 2 bases, with 17 bases sitting between them.